The entry that follows covers one TCR beta chain sequence. TEMRA cells were FACS-enriched, and CD8+ and CD4+ T cells were isolated negatively. The data belong to a study of CD8 T cells in Susac syndrome. As for the study in general: There were about 6 sequenced Susac syndrome patients with active disease and about eight in remission.

V lost 7 bases and J 1 base, leaving 10 bases between the germline ends. This CDR3 contains 13 residues. CDR1 and CDR2 from the germline V gene are SQVTM and ANQGSEA. RNA amounts of about 0.45 to 1 ug underwent reverse transcription with random hexamers. Amplification of TCR beta CDR3 spanned 54 Vbeta and 13 Jbeta via immunoSEQ multiplex PCR. MiXCR, run by TCRdb on the immunoSEQ multiplex PCR reads, gives a single entry per CDR3 protein. Of approximately 50,000 distinct CDR3 sequences in the sample, about 95% are singletons; the top ten hold 0.75%. The sample taken for sequencing was CD8+ T cells from PBMCs. This chain joins TRBV29-1 and TRBJ2-2; TRBD1 is a possible D gene (5 bases). The receptor's source is a human donor with Susac syndrome. CDR3 residues: CSAKTVNTGELFF. CDR3 nucleotide sequence: TGCAGCGCCAAGACAGTGAACACCGGGGAGCTGTTTTTT.